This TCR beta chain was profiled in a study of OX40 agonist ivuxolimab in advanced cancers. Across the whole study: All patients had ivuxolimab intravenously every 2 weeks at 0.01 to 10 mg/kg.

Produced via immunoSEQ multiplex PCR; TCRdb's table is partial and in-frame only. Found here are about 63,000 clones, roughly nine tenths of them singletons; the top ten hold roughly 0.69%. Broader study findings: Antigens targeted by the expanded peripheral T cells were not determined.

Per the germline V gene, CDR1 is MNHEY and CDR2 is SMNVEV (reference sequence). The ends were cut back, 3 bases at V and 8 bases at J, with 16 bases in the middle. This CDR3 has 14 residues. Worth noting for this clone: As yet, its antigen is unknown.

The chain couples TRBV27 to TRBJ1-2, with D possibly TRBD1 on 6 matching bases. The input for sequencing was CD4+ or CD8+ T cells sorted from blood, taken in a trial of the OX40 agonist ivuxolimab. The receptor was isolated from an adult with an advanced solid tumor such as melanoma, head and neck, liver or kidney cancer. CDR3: CASSFDIQGHGYTF. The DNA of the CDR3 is TGTGCCAGCAGTTTTGATATTCAGGGACACGGCTACACCTTC.